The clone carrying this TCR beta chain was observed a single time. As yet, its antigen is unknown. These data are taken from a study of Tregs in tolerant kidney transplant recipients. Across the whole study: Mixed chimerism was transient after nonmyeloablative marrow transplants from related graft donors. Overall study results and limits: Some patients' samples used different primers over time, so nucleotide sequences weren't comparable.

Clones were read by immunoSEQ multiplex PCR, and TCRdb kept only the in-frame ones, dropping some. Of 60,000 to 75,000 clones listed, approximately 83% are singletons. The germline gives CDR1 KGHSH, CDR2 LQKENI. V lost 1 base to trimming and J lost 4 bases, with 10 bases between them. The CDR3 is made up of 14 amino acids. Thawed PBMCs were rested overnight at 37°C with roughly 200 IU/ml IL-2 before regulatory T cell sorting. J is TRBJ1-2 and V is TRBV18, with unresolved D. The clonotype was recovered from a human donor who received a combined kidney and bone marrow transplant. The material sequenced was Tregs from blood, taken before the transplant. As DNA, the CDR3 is TGTGCCAGCTCACCACAGTCAGAACTCTATGGCTACACCTTC. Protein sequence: CASSPQSELYGYTF.